This T cell receptor beta chain was documented in a study of CD4+ T cells in melanoma. Overall study findings and caveats: A reported correlation linked neoantigen-specific CD4+ T cells to CD8+, macrophage and B cell function. Reportedly, melanoma neoantigen-specific CD4+ T cells showed varied differentiation states.

Data came from immunoSEQ multiplex PCR; TCRdb stores just in-frame clones and leaves some out. The sample shows under 8,000 clones, about 70% of them seen only once. The CDR3 consists of 13 residues. CDR1 and CDR2 (germline): MNHEY, SMNVEV (reference sequence). V was trimmed by 6 bases and J by 9 bases, leaving 14 bases between them. The table lists this clone with a few counts. Its antigen is unknown. Sequencing was performed on cells from a culture (not recorded whether cultured in vitro). This clonotype was obtained from a human donor with melanoma. This rearrangement joins TRBV27 to TRBJ2-2; D is undetermined. CDR3 sequence reads: CASSPAPLRELFF. The CDR3 nucleotides are TGTGCCAGCAGCCCTGCCCCTCTTAGGGAGCTGTTTTTT.